This TCR beta chain was sequenced during a study of cytomegalovirus exposure and HLA in healthy donors. The germline CDR1 and CDR2 sequences are MGHRA and YSYEKL. The CDR3 sequence is 15 residues long. A remark on this clone: Germline and junction disagree at one end, which may indicate a read error.

Primers: 60 Vbeta forward and 13 Jbeta reverse. Libraries were prepared by immunoSEQ multiplex PCR; TCRdb keeps only in-frame clonotypes and omits some of them. This table has fewer than 200,000 clones, over 65% appearing once. The TCR comes from a man aged 40-49 years in good health and CMV-seropositive. Sequenced: PBMCs. The V call is TRBV4-1, the J call TRBJ2-5; a possible D gene is TRBD1 (6 bases). The DNA of the CDR3 is TGCGCCAGCAGCCGCGGGCTGGGGGCGAGAGAGACCCGGTACTTC. It is translated as CASSRGLGARETRYF.